The 25 T cell receptor beta chains below come from one sample, sequenced in a study of cytomegalovirus exposure and HLA in healthy donors. 60 Vbeta and 13 Jbeta primers were used in PCR. TCRdb's copy holds only in-frame clones and misses some; the assay was immunoSEQ multiplex PCR. The data contain more than 90,000 clones, over 65% of them singletons. Source material: PBMCs. The receptors originated from a woman between 55 and 75 years old in good health and CMV-seronegative.

The V call is TRBV9, the J call TRBJ2-2; 10 bases agree with TRBD1. In germline, CDR1 is SGDLS, CDR2 YYNGEE. Trimming at V came to 5 bases and at J to 3 bases, leaving 4 bases not matched to a gene. The CDR3 consists of 15 residues. The CDR3 region is CASSLGQGDTGELFF. In nucleotides, the CDR3 is TGTGCCAGCAGTCTTGGACAGGGGGACACCGGGGAGCTGTTTTTT.

The V and J genes are TRBV4-3 and TRBJ2-7, with 12 bases that match TRBD2. Trimming cost V 2 bases and J 3 bases; bases outside gene matches: 8. Germline loops: CDR1 LGHNA, CDR2 YSLEER. The CDR3 has 17 amino acids. The CDR3 DNA is TGCGCCAGCAGCCAACGGACTAGCGGGACAGTCAACTACGAGCAGTACTTC. Its protein is CASSQRTSGTVNYEQYF.

This clone turned up a few times. V usage is TRBV10-2 and J usage is TRBJ1-1; TRBD1 might be the D (6 bases). Between the trimmed V and J ends, which lost 6 bases and 3 bases, there was a span of 8 bases. Germline-derived CDR1 and CDR2 are WSHSY and SAAADI. The CDR3 sequence is 12 residues long. The CDR3 reads CASRKGDTEAFF. The CDR3 DNA follows: TGCGCCAGCAGGAAGGGGGACACTGAAGCTTTCTTT.

The rearrangement joins TRBV10-1 to TRBJ2-5; TRBD1 matches at 8 bases. The CDR3 consists of 17 residues. Germline V gene data show CDR1 as WNHNN and CDR2 as SYGVQD (reference sequence). Trimming cost V 8 bases and J 9 bases; bases outside gene matches: 23. The CDR3 protein is CASPEVNGQGPPEAQYF. In DNA, the CDR3 is TGCGCCAGCCCTGAGGTAAATGGACAGGGTCCTCCGGAGGCCCAGTACTTC.

Only one count was recorded for this clone. The chain employs TRBV28 and TRBJ1-1, with 7 bases lining up with TRBD1. The CDR3 runs 14 residues. The V gene end was trimmed by 5 bases and the J gene end by 1 base; junction bases not matched to a gene: 4. CDR1 MDHEN and CDR2 SYDVKM come from the germline V gene. The CDR3 DNA is TGTGCCAGCAGTCCGGGACAGAAGAACACTGAAGCTTTCTTT. This encodes CASSPGQKNTEAFF. The variable domain in full, with the rest retrieved from reference TRBV28 and TRBJ1-1, is DVKVTQSSRYLVKRTGEKVFLECVQDMDHENMFWYRQDPGLGLRLIYFSYDVKMKEKGDIPEGYSVSREKKERFSLILESASTNQTSMYLCASSPGQKNTEAFFGQGTRLTVV.

This chain links TRBV10-3 with TRBJ1-2; D unclear. Looked up from germline, CDR1 is ENHRY and CDR2 is SYGVKD. The CDR3 extends over 15 amino acids. The V gene lost 3 bases and the J gene lost 0 bases, with 11 bases spanning the gap. CDR3 amino acids: CAISEQPVPNYGYTF. DNA for the CDR3: TGTGCCATCAGTGAACAGCCTGTTCCTAACTATGGCTACACCTTC.

V is TRBV9 and J is TRBJ2-5; 10 bases agree with TRBD1. The V segment lost 0 bases and the J segment 4 bases; nucleotides outside the gene matches: 6. The CDR3 has 16 amino acids. The germline CDR1 and CDR2 sequences are SGDLS and YYNGEE. This CDR3 reads CASSVGDRGGIETQYF. In nucleotides, the CDR3 is TGTGCCAGCAGCGTAGGGGACAGGGGTGGTATAGAGACCCAGTACTTC.

V is TRBV27 and J is TRBJ2-7; 10 bases align to TRBD2. V gave up 6 bases and J gave up 5 bases; unmatched junction bases: 7. CDR1 is MNHEY, CDR2 SMNVEV, per germline (reference sequence). The CDR3 contains 14 residues. As DNA, the CDR3 is TGTGCCAGCAGAATAGCGGGAGGCCCCAACGAGCAGTACTTC. It encodes CASRIAGGPNEQYF.

The V and J genes are TRBV5-4 and TRBJ2-3; D unresolved. V was clipped by 0 bases and J by 3 bases, with 5 bases between them. CDR3 size: 13 residues. Germline V gives CDR1 SGHNT, CDR2 YYREEE (reference sequence). For the CDR3, the DNA is TGTGCCAGCAGCTTGGCCGGGACAGATACGCAGTATTTT. Translation: CASSLAGTDTQYF.

The rearrangement joins TRBV6-5 to TRBJ2-7; D is uncertain. V gave up 10 bases and J gave up 5 bases, with 12 bases separating them. Germline loops: CDR1 MNHEY, CDR2 SVGAGI. The CDR3 runs 11 residues. This chain's CDR3 is CATSSRDEQYF. CDR3 coding DNA: TGTGCCACCTCGTCCCGAGACGAGCAGTACTTC.

The gene calls are TRBV6-5 and TRBJ1-2, with 10 bases matching TRBD1. The V segment lost 4 bases and the J segment 6 bases; nucleotides outside the gene matches: 11. The germline V gene has CDR1 MNHEY and CDR2 SVGAGI. CDR3 size: 16 residues. The CDR3 sequence is CASSSLLTGGSHGYTF. The DNA of the CDR3 is TGTGCCAGCAGTTCGCTTCTGACAGGGGGCAGCCATGGCTACACCTTC.

This clone was seen only a few times. The chain joins TRBV6-5 to TRBJ1-1; the D is unclear. Trimming removed 3 bases at V and 5 bases at J, with 13 bases between. There are 14 residues in the CDR3. Germline V gene lookup returns CDR1 MNHEY and CDR2 SVGAGI. The CDR3 DNA is TGTGCCAGCAGTTATATATGGGGAGGGACTGAAGCTTTCTTT. It codes for CASSYIWGGTEAFF.

The chain recombines TRBV21-1 with TRBJ1-6. TRBV21-1 counts as a pseudogene. CDR3 length equals 10 residues. The CDR3 bases are TGTGCCAGCAAAATCGTCCCCCTCCACTTT. It translates to CASKIVPLHF.

The chain is built from TRBV28 and TRBJ1-2, with D perhaps TRBD1 (5 bases). V shed 2 bases and J shed 4 bases, with 11 bases lying between them. CDR1 is MDHEN, CDR2 SYDVKM, per germline. This CDR3 spans 14 amino acids. The CDR3 sequence is CASSLDQGLYGYTF. The CDR3 DNA is TGTGCCAGCAGTTTAGACCAGGGCCTCTATGGCTACACCTTC.

The V call is TRBV19, the J call TRBJ2-1; 13 positions agree with TRBD2. The germline CDR1 and CDR2 sequences are LNHDA and SQIVND (reference sequence). This CDR3 region has 17 residues. Trimming cost V 5 bases and J 5 bases; bases outside gene matches: 9. CDR3 nucleotide sequence: TGTGCCAGTAGTTCTCGGACTAGCGGGAGAACAAACAATGAGCAGTTCTTC. It translates to CASSSRTSGRTNNEQFF.

The chain recombines TRBV4-1 with TRBJ2-7; D unclear. Germline CDR1 MGHRA, CDR2 YSYEKL. The V and J ends lost 3 bases and 2 bases respectively, with 8 bases between them. CDR3 length equals 13 residues. CDR3 residues: CASSHGLTYEQYF. The CDR3 DNA reads as TGCGCCAGCAGCCACGGGTTGACCTACGAGCAGTACTTC.

This clone was counted only a few times. CDR3 sequence: CASSLGRGSNTGELFF. The DNA of the CDR3 is TGTGCCAGCAGCTTAGGGCGGGGCTCGAACACCGGGGAGCTGTTTTTT. This chain connects TRBV7-9 to TRBJ2-2; D is possibly TRBD2 (6 bases). Deletions cut 1 base from V and 0 bases from J, with 9 bases between. The CDR3 loop spans 16 amino acids. Germline CDR1 reads SEHNR; CDR2 reads FQNEAQ (reference sequence).

This clone was picked up a small number of times. This chain links TRBV5-6 with TRBJ1-6; D call uncertain. The CDR3 consists of 15 residues. V lost 0 bases and J lost 3, with 7 bases in between. The germline V gene has CDR1 SGHDT and CDR2 YYEEEE. CDR3 in amino acids: CASSLGGDYNSPLHF. In DNA, the CDR3 is TGTGCCAGCAGCTTGGGGGGAGACTATAATTCACCCCTCCACTTT. Full variable domain (rest looked up from reference TRBV5-6 and TRBJ1-6): DAGVTQSPTHLIKTRGQQVTLRCSPKSGHDTVSWYQQALGQGPQFIFQYYEEEERQRGNFPDRFSGHQFPNYSSELNVNALLLGDSALYLCASSLGGDYNSPLHFGNGTRLTVT.

The genes are TRBV30 and TRBJ2-2; the match to TRBD1 covers 7 bases. The CDR3 covers 16 residues. CDR1 is GTSNPN and CDR2 is SVGIG in the germline V gene (reference sequence). V dropped 0 bases and J dropped 7; count of bases not matched to a gene: 11. DNA of the CDR3: TGTGCCTGGAGTGTATATCCCGGGACAGCGAACGGGGAGCTGTTTTTT. Amino acids: CAWSVYPGTANGELFF.

This clone was counted between two and nine times. The gene calls are TRBV5-1 and TRBJ1-3; D is unclear. Germline CDR1 SGHRS, CDR2 YFSETQ. The CDR3 has 17 residues. V gave up 4 bases and J gave up 0 bases, with 17 bases separating them. CDR3 bases: TGCGCCAGCAGCCCGAGGGATGGTGGGGACTCTGGAAACACCATATATTTT. Its translation: CASSPRDGGDSGNTIYF.

The chain employs TRBV10-2 and TRBJ1-2; 8 nucleotides align to TRBD1. Trimming cost V 4 bases and J 7 bases; bases outside gene matches: 5. The CDR3 has 13 amino acids. From germline, CDR1 is WSHSY and CDR2 SAAADI. CDR3 loop: CASSAQGASGYTF. CDR3 in DNA: TGCGCCAGCAGTGCGCAGGGGGCAAGTGGCTACACCTTC.

This sequence joins TRBV7-9 and TRBJ1-4, with D unclear. Trimming removed 1 base from V and 3 bases from J, with 9 bases in between. Germline V lookup: CDR1 SEHNR, CDR2 FQNEAQ (reference sequence). The CDR3 runs to 15 residues. CDR3 in amino acids: CASSLVAGANEKLFF. CDR3 sequence (DNA): TGTGCCAGCAGCTTAGTAGCCGGAGCTAATGAAAAACTGTTTTTT. Complete variable domain (other parts from reference TRBV7-9 and TRBJ1-4): DTGVSQNPRHKITKRGQNVTFRCDPISEHNRLYWYRQTLGQGPEFLTYFQNEAQLEKSRLLSDRFSAERPKGSFSTLEIQRTEQGDSAMYLCASSLVAGANEKLFFGSGTQLSVL.

This clone was recorded only once. The chain uses TRBV7-2 and TRBJ2-7, with TRBD2 matching 11 bases. Germline V CDR1 and CDR2: SGHTA, FQGNSA. The CDR3 is made up of 15 amino acids. The V segment lost 4 bases and the J segment 4 bases; nucleotides outside the gene matches: 6. The CDR3 sequence is CASSSTLAGGYEQYF. In DNA, the CDR3 is TGTGCCAGCAGCTCAACCTTAGCGGGAGGGTACGAGCAGTACTTC.

A few counts support this clone. The rearrangement links TRBV7-8 to TRBJ2-3; D not certain. The CDR3 covers 14 residues. V lost 1 base, J lost 7 bases, and 12 bases lay in between. The germline CDR1 and CDR2 sequences are SGHVS and FQNEAQ. The CDR3 DNA is TGTGCCAGCAGCTTAGAGGCGGTGGGTAATACGCAGTATTTT. It encodes CASSLEAVGNTQYF.

Only a few counts were recorded for this clone. The chain employs TRBV7-8 and TRBJ2-1, with 7 positions matching TRBD2. Germline V CDR1 and CDR2: SGHVS, FQNEAQ. V was pared by 3 bases and J by 6 bases, with 5 bases of the junction left unmatched. The CDR3 extends over 14 amino acids. The CDR3 coding sequence is TGTGCCAGCAGCTTGGCGGGAGTTATCAATGAGCAGTTCTTC. Protein product: CASSLAGVINEQFF.